The present entry profiles one TCR beta chain with its context. What this receptor recognizes is not known. Base qualities are missing; no much larger clone stands one base away. Library construction relied on the immunoSEQ multiplex PCR assay. For the multiplex PCR, a mixture combining 60 forward primers for TCR Vbeta segments and 13 reverse primers for TCR Jbeta segments was used. The CDR3 region of rearranged TCR beta genes was amplified from genomic DNA by a multiplex PCR assay. On the Illumina HiSeq System, the amplified TCR beta libraries were sequenced as 87-base-pair reads. Regarding the original processing steps: Across the roughly 700 repertoires, a later analysis counted around 80 million unique TCR beta chains, around 11 million of which were shared by at least two donors. To remove PCR and sequencing errors, raw reads were error-corrected and collapsed into unique sequences using a nearest-neighbor algorithm that merged closely related sequences. CDR3 sequences were aligned to IMGT reference sequences to assign V, D and J gene segments. For a sequence to be retained, at least a six-nucleotide match to both a V gene segment and a J gene segment was required. A rearrangement counted as productive if the CDR3 had no stop codons and remained in frame with V and J, and every other rearrangement counted as non-productive. CDR3 was defined according to IMGT convention as the region running from the second conserved V-encoded cysteine to the conserved J-encoded phenylalanine. Sequences without an unambiguous match to a single V gene segment were excluded from the earlier analysis of over 500 of the donors. An earlier analysis of 587 of the donors classified V segments as functional when productive rearrangements were above 56.7% and as segregating when the standard deviation between donors was above 5%. A statistical classification framework was developed to diagnose cytomegalovirus status using the catalog of TCR beta chain sequences. V and J gene assignment, in a later analysis, came from comparing TCR nucleotide sequences with IMGT/GENE-DB human TR gene sequences. In a later analysis, CDR3 sequences and most-parsimonious VDJ recombination scenarios were assigned using the TCRdist pipeline. In a later analysis, each TCR beta chain was defined by its CDR3 amino acid sequence together with its V-gene family, and reads lacking a unique V-gene family were excluded. A later analysis removed 500 to 650 highly shared, low-generation-probability nucleotide sequences to deal with suspected cross-contamination and a sequencing artifact. In a later analysis, a clonal expansion index was calculated for each public chain from normalized within-repertoire ranks of inferred template counts. In a later analysis, generation probabilities were computed using a VDJ recombination model fitted to out-of-frame rearrangements, and the results were checked against IGoR. Hypergeometric tests were used in a later analysis to score TCR-TCR, TCR-HLA and TCR-CMV co-occurrence, with a repertoire-size bias correction applied to the TCR pairs. In a later analysis, false discovery rates were estimated by permuting HLA or CMV assignments 20 times. In a later analysis, co-occurring TCRs were grouped with DBSCAN, and TCRdist sequence similarity was added when clustering was performed within HLA-allele-positive subsets. Co-occurrence clustering excluded repertoires with fewer than 30,000 or more than 120,000 public chains, plus five with anomalous nucleotide sharing. As stored in TCRdb, this immuneACCESS dataset retains in-frame rearrangements with V and J assigned. A fraction of the clones does not appear; measured against another copy, unresolved V genes explain less than half of the discrepancy, and the remainder lacks a known reason. For V, J and clone size, that table is used; D and trimming come from the DNA. This sample gives 150,000 to 200,000 clones in total; around four fifths of them show up just once. Under 2% of the sample is taken by the ten largest.

Reading from cysteine to phenylalanine, the CDR3 counts 15 amino acids. The CDR3 DNA has 45 bases and is translated from base 1. Via the germline V gene, CDR1 is SGHAT and CDR2 FQNNGV. The germline V end is reduced by 6 bases and the J end by 3 bases; junction bases left unmatched: 10. This sample was included in a study of cytomegalovirus exposure and HLA in healthy donors (TCRdb year 2017). Regarding the study in general: In an earlier analysis of roughly 590 of the donors, around 290 Gb of sequence data and approximately 100 million unique TCR beta sequences from about 179 million T cells were reported. An early release that covered roughly 600 HLA-typed donors contained about 290 gigabases of sequencing data and about 84 million unique TCR sequences. Of the roughly 400 genotyped donors, 65% to 90% fell in the genetic ancestry cluster associated with self-reported Caucasian donors. The study aimed to test whether signatures of past pathogen exposure could be identified by cataloging public T cell receptors. The study profiled the T cell repertoires of about 640 subjects by immunosequencing and related them to cytomegalovirus serostatus. Besides the first cohort of around 670 subjects, a separate validation cohort made up of 120 or so different subjects was used. To predict cytomegalovirus infection status, the study combined high-throughput TCR immunosequencing, statistical association of individual TCRs with disease status, and machine learning. A later analysis re-examined previously published TCR beta repertoires from around 670 donors and added high-resolution HLA genotyping to investigate patterns of TCR occurrence. In the later analysis, no new phenotypic data were used to find candidate immune exposures; instead, reliance was placed on TCR beta sequences and their occurrence across donors. An earlier analysis of approximately 580 of the donors used high-throughput TCR beta sequencing to judge whether each TCR beta V gene segment behaved as functional or pseudogenic. Alongside the repertoire data, information on donor age, sex, ethnicity and CMV serostatus was compiled. A later genetic analysis took genome-wide SNP genotypes for 398 of the 666 donors and used that subset as a discovery cohort. Every repertoire in the discovery cohort had been generated on one and the same sequencing platform. Both class I and class II loci were covered by HLA typing, at four-digit resolution. Typing coverage differed by locus: A, B, C, DRB1 and DQB1 were typed in roughly 620-630 donors, DQA1 in 500 to 550, DPA1 in 606, and DPB1 in 450 to 480. Because of strong linkage in the cohort, four or five DR-DQ haplotypes were treated as single units for association and clustering. Across approximately 400 genotyped donors of the cohort, an average of roughly 200,000 unique TCR beta nucleotide sequences per donor were sequenced, and approximately 19% of those sequences were non-productive.

The cohort was made up of approximately 670 healthy bone marrow donors. At the time of sampling, every cohort member was nominally healthy, though immune exposures that went unrecorded were likely present. The donor tested CMV seronegative and was one of the 352 seronegative cohort members. A peripheral blood sample was collected from each donor, and TCR beta sequencing was performed on peripheral blood mononuclear cells. The Qiagen DNeasy Blood Extraction Kit was used to extract genomic DNA from the blood cell samples. On the study overall, not on this receptor specifically: The classifier was reported to diagnose cytomegalovirus status with high specificity and sensitivity in both the original cohort and the validation cohort. The authors suggested that the approach could potentially be generalized to other disease states and immunological phenotypes. In a later analysis, 16,951 TCR beta sequences were associated with specific HLA alleles at a false discovery rate of 0.05. In the study, some 180 TCR beta chains were listed as associated with cytomegalovirus. In a later analysis, the rate of TCR association differed among HLA loci, with DRB1 alleles having the most associated TCRs and HLA-C alleles having the fewest. Three of the identified cytomegalovirus-associated TCR beta chains were confirmed in vitro to be specific for cytomegalovirus antigens. A later analysis reported that several top co-occurrence clusters appeared linked to parvovirus B19, influenza, CMV and Epstein-Barr virus. In a later analysis, HLA-associated TCR beta chains showed more clonal expansion and lower generation probabilities than non-associated chains that were equally common. An earlier analysis of roughly 570 of the donors showed that most TCR beta V segments appeared in productive rearrangements either about 87% or about 30% of the time, which broadly matched IMGT annotations. Presence/absence analyses assumed roughly uniform sequencing depth across donors, an assumption that may not hold. Correlated functional status among segregating V segments might be attributable to linkage disequilibrium, but an unknown experimental factor could not be ruled out. When HLA alleles, especially DR and DQ, strongly co-occurred, attributing TCR associations to individual alleles was difficult. Because HLA typing was unavailable for some donors at each locus, only the typed subset was used in association tests. A further reported finding was that TCR beta sequences accurately predicted the HLA-A and HLA-B alleles for most subjects in the first cohort. Around 16 rarely observed V segments, including chromosome 9 orphons, were excluded from the earlier analysis of about 610 of the donors because counts were too low. A group of highly shared sequence variants was considered likely to be a technical artifact of the sequencing pipeline. Most TCR sequences were seen in very few donors, while some public TCRs were found in many individuals. The cohort was sequenced for TCR beta chains only, and without alpha or paired-chain data the features that could be detected were limited. The only immune exposure information available for the cohort was CMV serostatus. According to a later genetic analysis, donors in an Asian-associated ancestry cluster had fewer N-insertions in productive TCRs than the approximately 630-donor mean. V-gene and J-gene trimming of TCR beta chains was associated with a missense DCLRE1C variant in a later genetic analysis, and the association was replicated in an independent cohort. Most CMV-associated TCR beta chains appeared to be HLA-restricted in a later analysis, and the HLA associations seemed to be driven largely by CMV exposure. Some IMGT-functional V segments, including TRBV6-2 and TRBV6-3, could not be distinguished by the 87-base-pair reads and were therefore excluded.

The origin of this receptor is a woman aged 18-35 years in good health and CMV-seronegative. Sample: PBMCs. This chain joins TRBV11-2 to TRBJ2-7, with 8 bases aligning to TRBD1. The DNA sequence reads TGTGCCAGCAGTTTGGGACAGGCCGCCTACTACGAGCAGTACTTC. Its coded protein is CASSLGQAAYYEQYF.